These T cell receptor beta chains were read from a single sample in a study of blood T cells in healthy people across ages. A single record per CDR3 protein comes from TCRdb applying MiXCR to the 5' RACE reads. In the table there are approximately 850,000 distinct CDR3 sequences, more than 40% of which are singletons. Sequencing used blood. The receptors shown here come from a man in his sixties in good health. CDR3s leave out the opening cysteine and the closing phenylalanine or tryptophan. D genes are given only for firm matches.

J gene	D gene	V gene	CDR3 protein
TRBJ2-1	TRBD1	TRBV20-1	SALQGSNEQF
TRBJ2-2	NA	TRBV28	ASHLRGTGELF
TRBJ2-1	NA	TRBV5-1	ASSRDMPNEQF
TRBJ2-4	TRBD2	TRBV11-2	ASSLAMGGGRDIQY
TRBJ2-1	TRBD2	TRBV2	ASSKRLAGGKAQVIDEQF
TRBJ1-2	NA	TRBV6-5	ASSPAGQTYGYT
TRBJ2-7	NA	TRBV20-1	SARVARDSSIIEQY
TRBJ1-5	NA	TRBV7-8	ASSADRSSNQPQH
TRBJ2-4	TRBD1	TRBV18	ASSPPQGMVKNIQY
TRBJ2-4	NA	TRBV27	ASSFSAGGNIQY
TRBJ2-3	NA	TRBV20-1	SARGDGPSTDTQY
TRBJ2-7	NA	TRBV15	ATSRAQNYEQY
TRBJ2-7	TRBD1	TRBV11-3	ASSLGQGAQQY
TRBJ1-5	NA	TRBV6-2/TRBV6-3	ASTPGQVPNQPQH
TRBJ2-7	NA	TRBV12-3/TRBV12-4	ASNTAYEQY
TRBJ2-1	TRBD1	TRBV24-1	ATSDATTGDEEQF
TRBJ1-1	TRBD1	TRBV20-1	SAAGQTNTEAF
TRBJ2-4	TRBD1	TRBV20-1	SARTGVAKNIQY
TRBJ2-5	NA	TRBV12-3/TRBV12-4	ASSQLAGQETQY
TRBJ2-7	NA	TRBV20-1	SASQDEQY
TRBJ2-5	NA	TRBV7-7	ASSPTESQETQY
NA	NA	TRBV12-3/TRBV12-4	ASSRAGLTTEQY
TRBJ2-7	NA	TRBV12-3/TRBV12-4	ASSLKDSSYEQY
TRBJ2-5	NA	TRBV20-1	SAKPNAGIGETQY
TRBJ2-7	NA	TRBV7-2	ASSGELGYEQY
TRBJ2-7	TRBD1	TRBV5-1	ASSSTGVPDEQY
TRBJ1-1	NA	TRBV15	ATSRDRGLNTEAF
TRBJ2-5	NA	TRBV7-8	ASSPNQETRY
NA	NA	TRBV29-1	SVGALVSQGFGQETQF
TRBJ2-1	TRBD1	TRBV5-1	ASSLSYRGNEQF
TRBJ2-5	NA	TRBV5-1	ASSLAKTQY
TRBJ2-5	NA	TRBV20-1	SAGGGQRFSQQY
TRBJ2-7	NA	TRBV29-1	SAGGTPGSYEQY
TRBJ2-1	TRBD2	TRBV11-3	ASSFRLAVYCEQF
TRBJ2-7	NA	TRBV20-1	SATEGRTQYEQY
TRBJ2-5	NA	TRBV12-5	ASGLEGEETQY
TRBJ2-5	NA	TRBV20-1	SAKRGGGKTQY
TRBJ1-2	NA	TRBV6-2/TRBV6-3	ASSYSNPLTGLDYGYT
TRBJ1-2	NA	TRBV15	ATSRDRGRSYGYT
TRBJ1-2	TRBD1	TRBV5-6	ASSFIPGTAVTFNYGYT
TRBJ2-1	TRBD1	TRBV5-1	ASSLRQGNKYNEQF
TRBJ2-3	NA	TRBV10-3	AIKGGQDTQY
TRBJ2-3	TRBD2	TRBV20-1	SARRSGGPTDTQY
TRBJ2-3	NA	TRBV7-2	ASSLVGRATDTQY
TRBJ2-5	NA	TRBV3-1	VSSQDGKTQY
TRBJ2-6	NA	TRBV20-1	SAHNPTPGVGANVLT
TRBJ2-7	TRBD1	TRBV20-1	SARDLTGENYEQY
TRBJ2-1	TRBD2	TRBV5-4	ASSSKRGGLLNEQF
TRBJ2-1	TRBD2	TRBV29-1	SVGWTSGRYNEQF
TRBJ2-5	NA	TRBV7-9	ASSPWTARGETQY
TRBJ1-1	NA	TRBV2	ASSEAF
TRBJ2-1	TRBD2	TRBV3-1	ASSRGTSGNEQF
TRBJ2-5	TRBD1	TRBV7-6	ASSLRQGETQY
TRBJ2-1	TRBD1	TRBV5-1	ASSPRQGTSHEQF
TRBJ2-7	NA	TRBV3-1	ASSQVSSYEQY